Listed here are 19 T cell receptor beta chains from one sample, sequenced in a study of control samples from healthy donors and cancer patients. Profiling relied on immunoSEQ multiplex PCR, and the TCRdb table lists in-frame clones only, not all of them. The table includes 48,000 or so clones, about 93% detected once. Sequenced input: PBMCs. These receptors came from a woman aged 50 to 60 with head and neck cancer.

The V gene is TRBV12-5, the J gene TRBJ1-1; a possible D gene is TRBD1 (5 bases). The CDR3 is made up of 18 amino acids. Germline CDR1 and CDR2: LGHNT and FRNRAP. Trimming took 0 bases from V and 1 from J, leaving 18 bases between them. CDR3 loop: CASGLVLGEGPRNTEAFF. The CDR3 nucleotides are TGTGCTAGTGGTTTGGTACTGGGGGAGGGACCCCGGAACACTGAAGCTTTCTTT.

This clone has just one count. The CDR3 DNA follows: TGTGCCAGCAGCTTACGGGGGGCCAACGTCCTGACTTTC. It encodes CASSLRGANVLTF. The chain joins TRBV7-9 to TRBJ2-6; D gene ambiguous. The CDR3 spans 13 residues. Germline CDR1 SEHNR, CDR2 FQNEAQ (reference sequence). With 2 bases removed from V and 4 bases from J, the gap between germline ends came to 3 bases.

CDR3 bases: TGTGCCAGCAGGGGCGTGCGGAGAGACAATGAGCAGTTCTTC. Translation: CASRGVRRDNEQFF. This sequence joins TRBV6-5 and TRBJ2-1; D is ambiguous. V was trimmed by 6 bases and J by 5 bases, leaving 14 bases between them. CDR3 size: 14 residues. CDR1 is MNHEY and CDR2 is SVGAGI in the germline V gene.

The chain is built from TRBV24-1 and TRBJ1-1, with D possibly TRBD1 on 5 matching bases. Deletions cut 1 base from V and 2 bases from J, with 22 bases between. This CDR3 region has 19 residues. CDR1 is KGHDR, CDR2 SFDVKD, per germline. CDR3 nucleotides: TGTGCCACCAGTGATTTCCACGCCCAGGGTGTGAGGGGAAACACTGAAGCTTTCTTT. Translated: CATSDFHAQGVRGNTEAFF.

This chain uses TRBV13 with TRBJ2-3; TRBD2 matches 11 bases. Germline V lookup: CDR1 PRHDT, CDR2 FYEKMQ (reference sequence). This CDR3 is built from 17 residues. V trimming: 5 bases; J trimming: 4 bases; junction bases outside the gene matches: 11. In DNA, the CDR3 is TGTGCCAGCAGCACCCGACTAGCGGGGAAGGAGGCAGATACGCAGTATTTT. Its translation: CASSTRLAGKEADTQYF.

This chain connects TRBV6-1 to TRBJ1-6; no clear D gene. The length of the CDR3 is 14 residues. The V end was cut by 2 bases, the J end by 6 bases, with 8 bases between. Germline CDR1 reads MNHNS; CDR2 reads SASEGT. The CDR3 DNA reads TGTGCCAGCAGTGAAAGGCGGGGTAATTCACCCCTCCACTTT. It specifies CASSERRGNSPLHF.

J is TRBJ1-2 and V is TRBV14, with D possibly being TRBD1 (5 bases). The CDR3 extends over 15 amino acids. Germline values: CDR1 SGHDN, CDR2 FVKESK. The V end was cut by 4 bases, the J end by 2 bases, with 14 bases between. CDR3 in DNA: TGTGCCAGCAGCCTCCCAGGGCGTACCAACTATGGCTACACCTTC. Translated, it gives CASSLPGRTNYGYTF. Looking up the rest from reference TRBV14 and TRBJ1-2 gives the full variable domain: EAGVTQFPSHSVIEKGQTVTLRCDPISGHDNLYWYRRVMGKEIKFLLHFVKESKQDESGMPNNRFLAERTGGTYSTLKVQPAELEDSGVYFCASSLPGRTNYGYTFGSGTRLTVV.

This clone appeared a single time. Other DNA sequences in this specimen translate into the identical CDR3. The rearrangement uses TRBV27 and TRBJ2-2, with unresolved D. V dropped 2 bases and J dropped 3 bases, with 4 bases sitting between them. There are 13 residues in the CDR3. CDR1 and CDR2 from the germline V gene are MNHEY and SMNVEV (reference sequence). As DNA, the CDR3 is TGTGCCAGCAGTTTAGTTTACACCGGGGAGCTGTTTTTT. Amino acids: CASSLVYTGELFF.

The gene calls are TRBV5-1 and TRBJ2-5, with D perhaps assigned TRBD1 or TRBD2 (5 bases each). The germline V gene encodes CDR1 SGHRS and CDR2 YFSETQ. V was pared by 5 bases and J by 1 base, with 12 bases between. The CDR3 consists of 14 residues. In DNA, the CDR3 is TGCGCCAGCAGTTCCGGGACCGGCCAAGAGACCCAGTACTTC. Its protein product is CASSSGTGQETQYF.

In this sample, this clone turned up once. The CDR3: CATSRDLLSGQGAYGYTF. In DNA, the CDR3 is TGTGCCACCAGCAGAGATCTGCTATCGGGACAGGGGGCCTATGGCTACACCTTC. The J gene is TRBJ1-2, the V gene TRBV15; TRBD1 matches at 12 bases. CDR1 LNHNV and CDR2 YYDKDF come from the germline V gene (reference sequence). J gave up 4 bases and V 0 bases, and 9 bases lay outside the gene matches. CDR3 size: 18 residues.

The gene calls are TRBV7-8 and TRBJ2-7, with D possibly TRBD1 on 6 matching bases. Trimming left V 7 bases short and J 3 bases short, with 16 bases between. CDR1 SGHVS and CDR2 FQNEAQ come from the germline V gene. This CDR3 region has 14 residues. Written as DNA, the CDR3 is TGTGCCAGCACCCGGGACACGGCCTTCTACGAGCAGTACTTC. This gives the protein CASTRDTAFYEQYF. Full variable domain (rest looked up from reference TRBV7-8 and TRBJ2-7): GAGVSQSPRYKVAKRGQDVALRCDPISGHVSLFWYQQALGQGPEFLTYFQNEAQLDKSGLPSDRFFAERPEGSVSTLKIQRTQQEDSAVYLCASTRDTAFYEQYFGPGTRLTVT.

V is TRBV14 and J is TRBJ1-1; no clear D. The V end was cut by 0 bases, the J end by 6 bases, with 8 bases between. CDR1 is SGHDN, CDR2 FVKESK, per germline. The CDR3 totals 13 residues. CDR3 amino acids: CASSQDWRAEAFF. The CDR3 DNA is TGTGCCAGCAGCCAAGATTGGAGAGCTGAAGCTTTCTTT. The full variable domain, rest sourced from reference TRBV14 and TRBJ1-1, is EAGVTQFPSHSVIEKGQTVTLRCDPISGHDNLYWYRRVMGKEIKFLLHFVKESKQDESGMPNNRFLAERTGGTYSTLKVQPAELEDSGVYFCASSQDWRAEAFFGQGTRLTVV.

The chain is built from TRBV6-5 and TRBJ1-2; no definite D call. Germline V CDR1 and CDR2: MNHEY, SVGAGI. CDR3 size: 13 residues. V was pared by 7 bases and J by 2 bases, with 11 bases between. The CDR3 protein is CASTFQVNYGYTF. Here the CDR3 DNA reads TGTGCCAGCACCTTCCAAGTAAACTATGGCTACACCTTC.

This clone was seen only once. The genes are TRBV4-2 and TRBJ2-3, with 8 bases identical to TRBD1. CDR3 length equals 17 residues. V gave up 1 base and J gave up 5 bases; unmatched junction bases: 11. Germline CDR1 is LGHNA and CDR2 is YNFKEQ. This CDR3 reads CASSQGPWTGKGDTQYF. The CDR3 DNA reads TGTGCCAGCAGCCAAGGACCTTGGACAGGGAAGGGAGATACGCAGTATTTT.

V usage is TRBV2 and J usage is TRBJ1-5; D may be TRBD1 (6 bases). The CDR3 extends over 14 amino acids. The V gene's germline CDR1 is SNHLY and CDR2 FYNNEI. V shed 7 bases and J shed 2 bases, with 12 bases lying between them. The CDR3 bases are TGTGCCAGCATGCGGGGGGCGGGCAATCAGCCCCAGCATTTT. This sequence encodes CASMRGAGNQPQHF. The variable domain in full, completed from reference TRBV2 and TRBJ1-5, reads EPEVTQTPSHQVTQMGQEVILRCVPISNHLYFYWYRQILGQKVEFLVSFYNNEISEKSEIFDDQFSVERPDGSNFTLKIRSTKLEDSAMYFCASMRGAGNQPQHFGDGTRLSIL.

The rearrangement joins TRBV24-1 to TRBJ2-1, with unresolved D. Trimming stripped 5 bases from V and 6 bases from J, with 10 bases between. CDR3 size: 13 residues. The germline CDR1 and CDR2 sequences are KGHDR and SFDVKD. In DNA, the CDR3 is TGTGCCACCAGTGTTGGGTCTGGCAATGAGCAGTTCTTC. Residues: CATSVGSGNEQFF.

CDR3 in DNA: TGTGCCAACAAGGAACAGGGCGCTGAAGCTTTCTTT. Translating it yields CANKEQGAEAFF. This sequence joins TRBV2 and TRBJ1-1; TRBD1 is a possible D gene (6 bases). The V gene lost 10 bases and the J gene lost 6 bases, with 15 bases spanning the gap. CDR3 length: 12 amino acids. Per the germline V gene, CDR1 is SNHLY and CDR2 is FYNNEI.

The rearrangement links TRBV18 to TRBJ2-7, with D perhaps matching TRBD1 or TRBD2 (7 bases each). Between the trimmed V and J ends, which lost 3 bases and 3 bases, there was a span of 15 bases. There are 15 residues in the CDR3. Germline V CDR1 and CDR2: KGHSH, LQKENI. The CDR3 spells CASSPGRGQLYEQYF. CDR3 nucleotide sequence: TGTGCCAGCTCACCTGGGAGGGGACAGCTCTACGAGCAGTACTTC. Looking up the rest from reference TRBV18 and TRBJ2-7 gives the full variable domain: NAGVMQNPRHLVRRRGQEARLRCSPMKGHSHVYWYRQLPEEGLKFMVYLQKENIIDESGMPKERFSAEFPKEGPSILRIQQVVRGDSAAYFCASSPGRGQLYEQYFGPGTRLTVT.

The CDR3 region is CASSKQGNTEAFF. The CDR3 DNA sequence: TGTGCCAGCAGTAAACAGGGGAACACTGAAGCTTTCTTT. The chain combines TRBV27 with TRBJ1-1, with a tentative D call TRBD1 (6 bases). From germline, CDR1 is MNHEY and CDR2 SMNVEV (reference sequence). V was shortened by 5 bases and J by 1 base, with 8 bases between the two germline ends. The CDR3 covers 13 residues.